This T cell receptor beta chain was obtained from a study of T cells after yellow fever vaccination. This clonotype has just a few counts. TCRdb independently ran MiXCR on the 5' RACE reads; one entry per CDR3 protein. The table includes 300,000 to 400,000 distinct CDR3 sequences, 8% to 9.5% detected once. Germline V gives CDR1 SGHNT, CDR2 YYREEE (reference sequence). The V and J ends lost 0 bases and 10 bases, in that order; junction bases with no gene match: 5. There are 15 residues in the CDR3. This clonotype originated in a man in his late teens or twenties who received the YFV17D yellow fever vaccine. This sequence joins TRBV5-4 and TRBJ2-1, with 12 bases that match TRBD2. The source was PBMCs, collected roughly seven weeks after the first yellow fever vaccination. CDR3 nucleotides: TGTGCCAGCAGCTTGGTTCTAGCGGGGGGGGACGAGCAGTTCTTC. This codes for CASSLVLAGGDEQFF.